These T cell receptor beta chains were read from a single sample in a study of blood T cell repertoires in COVID-19. TCRdb's table, derived via immunoSEQ multiplex PCR, lists solely in-frame clones and lacks some. The data contain 110,000 to 150,000 clones, about 90% of them singletons. The sequenced sample was peripheral blood. The receptors were sampled from a woman aged 80 or over with acute or convalescent COVID-19. Each CDR3 is given with its conserved first and last residue. A D gene is named only where the DNA matches it firmly. Where a row states a size, it is once, few, many or the class of an expanded clone; other rows omit it.

v_call	d_call	j_call	clone_size	cdr3_nt	cdr3_aa
TRBV6-5	TRBD1	TRBJ1-2	NA	TGTGCCAGCATAGGGGGCGCAAGCTATGGCTACACCTTC	CASIGGASYGYTF
TRBV9	NA	TRBJ1-2	once	TGTGCCAGCAGCGTAGATTCAAATCAGGTCTATGGCTACACCTTC	CASSVDSNQVYGYTF
TRBV27	NA	TRBJ1-5	NA	TGTGCCAGCAGTTCCAGGGGTCGTGGCAATCAGCCCCAGCATTTT	CASSSRGRGNQPQHF
TRBV9	TRBD1	TRBJ1-1	NA	TGTGCCAGCAGCCTGCGGACAGGGGACACTGAAGCTTTCTTT	CASSLRTGDTEAFF
TRBV5-6	TRBD1	TRBJ1-4	few	TGTGCCAGCAGCTCGTGGACAGGGGTCAATGAAAAACTGTTTTTT	CASSSWTGVNEKLFF
TRBV6-5	NA	TRBJ1-4	NA	TGTGCCAGCAGCACCAGGGTGGAAGGGGAAAAACTGTTTTTT	CASSTRVEGEKLFF
TRBV14	TRBD2	TRBJ2-5	NA	TGTGCCAGCAGCCAAACTAGCGGGGCGGAGACCCAGTACTTC	CASSQTSGAETQYF
TRBV7-9	TRBD1	TRBJ1-1	NA	TGTGCCAGCAGCCGCCTAGGGGGCAAAACTGAAGCTTTCTTT	CASSRLGGKTEAFF
TRBV5-1	NA	TRBJ2-7	once	TGCGCCAGCAGCTCCCTGACAGGAACCTACGAGCAGTACTTC	CASSSLTGTYEQYF
TRBV6-5	TRBD1	TRBJ2-7	NA	TGTGCCAGCAGATCCCGGACAGGGACCTCCTACGAGCAGTACTTC	CASRSRTGTSYEQYF
TRBV11-2	NA	TRBJ1-2	NA	TGTGCCAGCAGCCTTGACAGAGTAAACTATGGCTACACCTTC	CASSLDRVNYGYTF
TRBV7-9	NA	TRBJ1-1	NA	TGTGCCAGCAGCTTGGGGCCGGACATGAGGAACACTGAAGCTTTCTTT	CASSLGPDMRNTEAFF
TRBV4-2	TRBD1	TRBJ1-4	NA	TGTGCCAGCAGCCAACGTCCCGGGACAGGGAGAGGGAGTGAAAAACTGTTTTTT	CASSQRPGTGRGSEKLFF
TRBV7-9	NA	TRBJ2-7	NA	TGTGCCAGCAGCTTACAGGGCGGTTTGGACGAGCAGTACTTC	CASSLQGGLDEQYF
TRBV19	TRBD2	TRBJ2-1	NA	TGTGCCAGTAGTACCTCGGGTGCGGGGGGACGCTCCTACAATGAGCAGTTCTTC	CASSTSGAGGRSYNEQFF
TRBV5-1	NA	TRBJ1-1	NA	TGCGCCAGCAGCTTGGACTCACCCCGGAGCGAAGCTTTCTTT	CASSLDSPRSEAFF
TRBV4-3	TRBD1	TRBJ2-7	NA	TGCGCCAGCAGCCAACCCCCCCCGGGACAGAGAGAACACTACGAGCAGTACTTC	CASSQPPPGQREHYEQYF
TRBV30	TRBD2	TRBJ2-1	NA	TGTGCCTGGAGTGTACGTCTAGCGGGTTTGAATGAGCAGTTCTTC	CAWSVRLAGLNEQFF
TRBV5-5	NA	TRBJ2-1	NA	TGTGCCAGCAGCGAAGGGACAAACTACAATGAGCAGTTCTTC	CASSEGTNYNEQFF
TRBV12-3/TRBV12-4	NA	TRBJ1-2	NA	TGTGCCAGCAGTCGACAGGAGCGCTATGGCTACACCTTC	CASSRQERYGYTF
TRBV2	NA	TRBJ1-1	NA	TGTGCCATCGCACAAACAGGGTCGGCTGAAGCTTTCTTT	CAIAQTGSAEAFF
TRBV18	TRBD1	TRBJ1-1	NA	TGTGCCAGCTCACTCGACAGGGGCGGGAAAGAAGCTTTCTTT	CASSLDRGGKEAFF
TRBV11-2	NA	TRBJ1-3	NA	TGTGCCAGCAGCTTAGATCGGGAAAGACGGAACACCATATATTTT	CASSLDRERRNTIYF
TRBV2	NA	TRBJ1-5	NA	TGTGCCAGCAAAGTGGCGGGGGCAAGCAATCAGCCCCAGCATTTT	CASKVAGASNQPQHF
TRBV18	NA	TRBJ1-1	NA	TGTGCCAGCTCCCGTAGGACAGTTGAAGCTTTCTTT	CASSRRTVEAFF
TRBV24-1	NA	TRBJ2-1	NA	TGTGCCACCAGTGACACCGGGACACCTTGGGATGAGCAGTTCTTC	CATSDTGTPWDEQFF
TRBV7-2	NA	TRBJ1-5	NA	TGTGCCAGCAGCTTAGAACGGGGTCAGCCCCAGCATTTT	CASSLERGQPQHF
TRBV12-3/TRBV12-4	TRBD1	TRBJ1-2	NA	TGTGCCAGCAGTTTAGGGGGACAGCGAGGCTACACCTTC	CASSLGGQRGYTF
TRBV18	NA	TRBJ1-1	once	TGTGCCAGCTCACCGCGCATAATTCCCAGTACGGGAATGAACACTGAAGCTTTCTTT	CASSPRIIPSTGMNTEAFF
TRBV4-1	TRBD2	TRBJ2-3	NA	TGCGCCAGCAGCCTCCTAGCGGGGGTGACAGATACGCAGTATTTT	CASSLLAGVTDTQYF
TRBV7-8	NA	TRBJ1-2	NA	TGTGCCAGCAGCTTAGCGTTGGTCAGCTATGGCTACACCTTC	CASSLALVSYGYTF
TRBV21-1	NA	TRBJ2-3	NA	TGTGCCAGCGCCCTAGCGGGTCGGGGCGGCACAGATACGCAGTATTTT	CASALAGRGGTDTQYF
TRBV2	TRBD1	TRBJ2-3	NA	TGTGCCAGCAGTCTGGACAGGGGCCGCACAGATACGCAGTATTTT	CASSLDRGRTDTQYF
TRBV5-4	NA	TRBJ1-2	NA	TGTGCCAGCAGCTTGGCCGGGGAGTGGGGCTACACCTTC	CASSLAGEWGYTF
TRBV4-1	NA	TRBJ1-2	NA	TGCGCCAGCAGCCAAGACGACAGCAGAGACACCGCTTCTAACTATGGCTACACCTTC	CASSQDDSRDTASNYGYTF
TRBV5-1	NA	TRBJ1-1	NA	TGCGCCAGCAGCTTGCGCCAGGGCCCCACTGAAGCTTTCTTT	CASSLRQGPTEAFF
TRBV6-2/TRBV6-3	NA	TRBJ1-2	NA	TGTGCCAGCAGTCCCGGGACAAACTATGGCTACACCTTC	CASSPGTNYGYTF
TRBV7-2	NA	TRBJ1-1	NA	TGTGCCAGCAGCACACAGGGTGTGAACACTGAAGCTTTCTTT	CASSTQGVNTEAFF
TRBV5-1	NA	TRBJ1-1	NA	TGCGCCAGCAGCTTGGGGGTGGGCAGGGGAACTGAAGCTTTCTTT	CASSLGVGRGTEAFF
TRBV5-1	TRBD1	TRBJ2-7	NA	TGCGCCAGCAGCTCGACAGGGGCCAGCTCCTACGAGCAGTACTTC	CASSSTGASSYEQYF
TRBV5-6	TRBD1	TRBJ1-2	NA	TGTGCCAGCAGCTTGGTGGGACAGGGAAGATATGGCTACACCTTC	CASSLVGQGRYGYTF